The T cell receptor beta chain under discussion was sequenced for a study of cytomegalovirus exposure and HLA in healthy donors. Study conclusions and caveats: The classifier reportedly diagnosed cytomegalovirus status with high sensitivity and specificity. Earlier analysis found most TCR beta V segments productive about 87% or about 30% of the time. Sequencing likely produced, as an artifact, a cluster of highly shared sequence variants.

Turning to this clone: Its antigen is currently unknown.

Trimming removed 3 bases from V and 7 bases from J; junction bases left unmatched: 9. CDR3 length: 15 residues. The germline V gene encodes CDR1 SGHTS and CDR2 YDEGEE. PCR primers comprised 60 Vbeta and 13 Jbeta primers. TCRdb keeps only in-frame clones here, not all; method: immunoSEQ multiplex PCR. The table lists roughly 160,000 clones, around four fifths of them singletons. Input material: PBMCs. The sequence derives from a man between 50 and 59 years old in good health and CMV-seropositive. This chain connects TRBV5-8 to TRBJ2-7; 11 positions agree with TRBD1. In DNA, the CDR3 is TGTGCCAGCAGCTCGGACAGGGGGCGTTTGGGAGAGCAGTACTTC. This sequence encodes CASSSDRGRLGEQYF.